This is a list of T cell receptor beta chains from one sample in a study of OX40 agonist ivuxolimab in advanced cancers. Measured with immunoSEQ multiplex PCR; TCRdb has only the in-frame clones, and not every one. The data contain 7,000 to 8,000 clones, 60% to 85% of them singletons. The source material was CD4+ or CD8+ T cells sorted from blood, sampled in a trial of the OX40 agonist ivuxolimab. All receptors come from an adult with an advanced solid tumor such as melanoma, head and neck, liver or kidney cancer. Both conserved end residues are trimmed from each CDR3. Only part of the rows carry a size: once, few, many, or a class if the clone is expanded.

V gene: TRBV11-2
clone size: NA
J gene: TRBJ1-1
CDR3 protein: ASSLHGPLMNTEAF

V gene: TRBV28
clone size: NA
J gene: TRBJ1-3
CDR3 protein: ASSPGGSPGNTIY

V gene: TRBV6-6
clone size: few
J gene: TRBJ2-7
CDR3 protein: ASSYASSEQY

V gene: TRBV30
clone size: once
J gene: TRBJ2-7
CDR3 protein: AWSGTGGRYEQY

V gene: TRBV29-1
clone size: NA
J gene: TRBJ2-3
CDR3 protein: SALGTSGNTQY

V gene: TRBV5-4
clone size: NA
J gene: TRBJ2-5
CDR3 protein: ASSGGETQY

V gene: TRBV30
clone size: NA
J gene: TRBJ2-7
CDR3 protein: AWATRGDVYEQY

V gene: TRBV28
clone size: once
J gene: TRBJ2-7
CDR3 protein: ASIKGLATYEQY

V gene: TRBV6-8
clone size: NA
J gene: TRBJ2-5
CDR3 protein: ARILAGTQY

V gene: TRBV19
clone size: NA
J gene: TRBJ2-3
CDR3 protein: ASNGLAGRDTQY